This passage covers 7 T cell receptor beta chains from one sample sequenced in a study of regulatory T cells in long-lasting Graves disease. The time point: newly diagnosed GD, antithyroid drugs for less than 3 months. PBMCs provided the RNA from which the TCR library was made. To make TCR beta libraries, researchers used iRepertoire HTBI primers and Arm-PCR of CDR3 regions. Via MiXCR, TCRdb re-called the multiplex PCR reads, giving one row per CDR3 protein. The sample consists of about 620,000 distinct CDR3 sequences, approximately 15% of them appearing once. These data also featured in a second study, about T cells in Graves' hyperthyroidism and ophthalmopathy.

The sample consisted of peripheral blood mononuclear cells (PBMCs), taken at new diagnosis, from a patient treated with antithyroid drugs. The receptors shown here come from a woman between 25 and 40 years old with Graves disease.

This clonotype was counted ten times or more. This chain joins TRBV5-1 and TRBJ1-5; D gene ambiguous. The V end lost 0 bases, the J end lost 5 bases, and 12 bases lay between the germline ends. CDR1 SGHRS and CDR2 YFSETQ come from the germline V gene. The CDR3 has 15 amino acids. The CDR3 loop reads CASSLGFGEHQPQHF. The CDR3 DNA follows: TGCGCCAGCAGCTTGGGGTTTGGGGAACATCAGCCCCAGCATTTT.

The rearrangement uses TRBV24-1 and TRBJ2-3; D might be TRBD1 (6 bases). The length of the CDR3 is 17 residues. Between the trimmed V and J ends, which lost 5 bases and 2 bases, there was a span of 19 bases. Germline V gene lookup returns CDR1 KGHDR and CDR2 SFDVKD. The CDR3 spells CATSALTGPGPTDTQYF. The DNA for the CDR3 is TGTGCCACCAGTGCCCTGACAGGCCCAGGGCCCACAGATACGCAGTATTTT.

The V and J genes are TRBV4-2 and TRBJ2-1; 9 nucleotides line up with TRBD2. The trim removed 0 bases at V and 4 bases at J, leaving 7 bases unmatched. The V gene's germline CDR1 is LGHNA and CDR2 YNFKEQ. CDR3 length: 17 residues. In DNA, the CDR3 is TGTGCCAGCAGCCAAGATCCCGCGGGAGGGCTTTACAATGAGCAGTTCTTC. Protein product: CASSQDPAGGLYNEQFF.

This clonotype was observed at least ten times. J is TRBJ1-1 and V is TRBV30; no definite D call. The CDR3 contains 11 residues. Deletions cut 5 bases from V and 11 bases from J, with 15 bases between. Germline CDR1 reads GTSNPN; CDR2 reads SVGIG (reference sequence). CDR3 region: CAWGLRLFAFF. CDR3 DNA: TGTGCCTGGGGGCTAAGATTATTTGCTTTCTTT.

This clonotype was recorded many times. The chain combines TRBV7-6 with TRBJ1-5; TRBD1 might be the D (5 bases). Per germline, CDR1 SGHVS and CDR2 FNYEAQ. The CDR3 loop spans 16 amino acids. The V end lost 1 base, the J end lost 3 bases, and 13 bases lay between the germline ends. The CDR3 DNA reads as TGTGCCAGCAGCTTAGGTGGTAGGGGAGCCAATCAGCCCCAGCATTTT. This codes for CASSLGGRGANQPQHF.

This clonotype was seen only a few times. The V call is TRBV28, the J call TRBJ2-1; 10 bases align to TRBD2. This CDR3 comprises 16 residues. With V trimmed by 5 bases and J by 10 bases, 14 bases remained unmatched. Looked up from germline, CDR1 is MDHEN and CDR2 is SYDVKM. CDR3 loop: CASSPSSSGSSREQFF. CDR3 DNA: TGTGCCAGCAGTCCTTCTTCTAGCGGGAGTTCAAGAGAGCAGTTCTTC.

This clonotype turned up a few times. The V call is TRBV24-1, the J call TRBJ2-5; TRBD1 matches 10 bases. J was trimmed by 6 bases and V by 7 bases; bases with no gene match: 7. CDR1 is KGHDR and CDR2 is SFDVKD in the germline V gene. The CDR3 runs 14 residues. CDR3 residues: CATSAGTGAQTQYF. CDR3 coding DNA: TGTGCCACCAGCGCAGGGACAGGGGCACAGACCCAGTACTTC.